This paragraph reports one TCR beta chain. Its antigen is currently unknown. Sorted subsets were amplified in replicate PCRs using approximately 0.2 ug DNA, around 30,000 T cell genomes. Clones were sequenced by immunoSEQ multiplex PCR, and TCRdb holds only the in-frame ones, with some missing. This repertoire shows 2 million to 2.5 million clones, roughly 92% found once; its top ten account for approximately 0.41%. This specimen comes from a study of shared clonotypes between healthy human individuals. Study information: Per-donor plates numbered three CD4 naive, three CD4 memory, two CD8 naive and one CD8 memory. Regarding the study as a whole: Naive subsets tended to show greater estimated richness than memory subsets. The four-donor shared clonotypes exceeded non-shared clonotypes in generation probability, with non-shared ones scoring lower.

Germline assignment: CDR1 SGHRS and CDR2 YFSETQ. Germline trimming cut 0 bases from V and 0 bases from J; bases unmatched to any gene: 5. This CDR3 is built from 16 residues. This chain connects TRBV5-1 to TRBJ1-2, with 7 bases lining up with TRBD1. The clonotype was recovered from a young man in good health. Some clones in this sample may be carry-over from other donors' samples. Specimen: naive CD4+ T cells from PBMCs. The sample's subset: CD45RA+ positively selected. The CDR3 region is CASSLAGGMANYGYTF. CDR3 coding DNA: TGCGCCAGCAGCTTGGCAGGGGGGATGGCTAACTATGGCTACACCTTC.